This T cell receptor beta chain was recovered during a study of immune reconstitution after stem cell transplant in scleroderma (dated by TCRdb to the late 2010s). CDR1 and CDR2 (SGHRS, YFSETQ) derive from the germline V gene. From its cysteine to its phenylalanine, the CDR3 spans 13 amino acids. The entry retains the CDR3 DNA only, 39 bases that are in frame from base 1. The germline ends are 6 bases apart after V is trimmed by 3 bases and J by 0 bases. The library relied on RT-PCR. The sequencing machine was an Illumina MiSeq. The raw public reads went through TCRdb reprocessing: fastp at Q25, MiXCR clone calling, in-frame beta chains kept. Each entry merges the rows of one CDR3 protein and shows their most common DNA and genes. Recorded for this sample are roughly 1,500 distinct CDR3 sequences; roughly 14% of them occurred a single time. Jointly, the top ten make up approximately 50% of the sample.

This clonotype was recorded a few times. Its antigen specificity is not known. Within one base of it there is no much larger clone, and no base qualities were kept. This sequence uses TRBV5-1 and TRBJ1-1; the D gene assignment is ambiguous. The biological material was taken before or after autologous hematopoietic stem cell transplantation (not recorded which). The receptor comes from a female donor with systemic sclerosis. The nucleotides are TGCGCCAGCAGCTCACACTTGAACACTGAAGCTTTCTTT. This yields the protein CASSSHLNTEAFF.